This T cell receptor (beta chain) was documented in a study of T cell responses to AZD1222 COVID-19 vaccine. The method was immunoSEQ multiplex PCR; TCRdb's version includes in-frame clones alone and lacks a portion of them. The repertoire holds 100,000 to 120,000 clones, with around 88% as singletons. The length of the CDR3 is 14 residues. Germline CDR1 and CDR2: KGHSH and LQKENI. Trimming cost V 6 bases and J 3 bases, with 14 bases left between them. The study's findings and limits: None of the repertoires were sampled until the peak T cell response had passed. Once two AZD1222 doses were given, Spike-specific TCR breadth and depth went up. Donors, mostly white British, included more females; clonal diversity was possibly underestimated.

As for this clone: Antigen unknown.

The receptor comes from an adult who received the AZD1222 COVID-19 vaccine. This material consisted of peripheral blood, taken 28 days after the second AZD1222 dose. This chain connects TRBV18 to TRBJ2-5, with D perhaps assigned TRBD1 or TRBD2 (5 bases each). The CDR3 reads CASSSGTAEETQYF. The CDR3 DNA reads TGTGCCAGCTCCTCCGGGACGGCAGAAGAGACCCAGTACTTC.